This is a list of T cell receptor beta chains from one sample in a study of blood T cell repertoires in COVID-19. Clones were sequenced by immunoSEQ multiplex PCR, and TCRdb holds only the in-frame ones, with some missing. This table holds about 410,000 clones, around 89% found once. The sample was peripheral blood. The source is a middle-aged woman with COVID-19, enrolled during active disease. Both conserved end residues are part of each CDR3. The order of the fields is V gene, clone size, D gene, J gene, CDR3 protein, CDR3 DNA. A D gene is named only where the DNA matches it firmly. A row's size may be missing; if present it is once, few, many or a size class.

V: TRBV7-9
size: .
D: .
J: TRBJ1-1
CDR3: CASSVVGANTEAFF
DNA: TGTGCCAGCAGCGTCGTGGGGGCGAACACTGAAGCTTTCTTT

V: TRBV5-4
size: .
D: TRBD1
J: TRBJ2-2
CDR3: CASSSYRIYGTGGEIGELFF
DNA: TGTGCCAGCAGCTCCTACCGAATTTATGGGACAGGGGGCGAGATCGGGGAGCTGTTTTTT

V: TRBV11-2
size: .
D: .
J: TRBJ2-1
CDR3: CASSLSQSSDNEQFF
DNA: TGTGCCAGCAGCTTATCCCAGTCTTCTGACAATGAGCAGTTCTTC

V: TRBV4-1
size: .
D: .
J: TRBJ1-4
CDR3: CASSQRTQQATNEKLFF
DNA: TGCGCCAGCAGCCAACGGACCCAACAGGCAACTAATGAAAAACTGTTTTTT

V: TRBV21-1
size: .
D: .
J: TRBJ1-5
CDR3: CASSKEKDSLQPQHF
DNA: TGTGCCAGCAGCAAAGAAAAGGACAGCCTTCAGCCCCAGCATTTT

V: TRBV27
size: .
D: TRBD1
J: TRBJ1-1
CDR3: CASSWDRGRTEAFF
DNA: TGTGCCAGCAGTTGGGACAGGGGAAGGACTGAAGCTTTCTTT

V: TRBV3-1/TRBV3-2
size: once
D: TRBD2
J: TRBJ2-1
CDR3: CASSQGLAGGPLEEQFF
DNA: TGTGCCAGCAGCCAAGGACTAGCGGGAGGGCCTTTAGAGGAGCAGTTCTTC

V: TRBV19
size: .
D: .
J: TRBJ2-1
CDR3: CARIPGLPYNEQFF
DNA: TGTGCCAGGATCCCGGGACTTCCCTACAATGAGCAGTTCTTC

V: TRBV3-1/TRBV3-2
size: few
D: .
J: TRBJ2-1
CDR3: CASSQQGGLYNEQFF
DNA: TGTGCCAGCAGCCAGCAGGGGGGCCTTTACAATGAGCAGTTCTTC

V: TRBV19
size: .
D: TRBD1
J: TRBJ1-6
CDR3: CASSMGQGGNSPLHF
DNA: TGTGCCAGTAGTATGGGACAGGGAGGTAATTCACCCCTCCACTTT

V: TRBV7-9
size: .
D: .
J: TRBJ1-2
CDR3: CASSFGSDYGYTF
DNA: TGTGCCAGCAGCTTTGGGAGCGACTATGGCTACACCTTC

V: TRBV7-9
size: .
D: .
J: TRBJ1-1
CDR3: CASSSAPGSGNMNTEAFF
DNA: TGTGCCAGCAGCTCGGCCCCCGGGAGTGGTAACATGAACACTGAAGCTTTCTTT

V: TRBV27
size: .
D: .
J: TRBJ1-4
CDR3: CASSLSVATNEKLFF
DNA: TGTGCCAGCAGTCTCTCGGTTGCAACTAATGAAAAACTGTTTTTT

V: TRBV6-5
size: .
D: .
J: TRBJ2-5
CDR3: CASSYLQGNQETQYF
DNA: TGTGCCAGCAGTTACCTGCAGGGTAACCAAGAGACCCAGTACTTC

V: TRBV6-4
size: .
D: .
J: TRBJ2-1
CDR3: CASSIHAADSSYNEQFF
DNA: TGTGCCAGCAGTATTCATGCGGCGGACAGCTCCTACAATGAGCAGTTCTTC

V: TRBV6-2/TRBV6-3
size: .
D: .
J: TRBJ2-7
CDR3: CASSYSKMENFWQYF
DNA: TGTGCCAGCAGTTACTCAAAGATGGAGAATTTCTGGCAGTACTTC

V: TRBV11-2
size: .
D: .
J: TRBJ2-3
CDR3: CASRLRRDTQYF
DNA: TGTGCCAGCAGACTCAGGCGAGATACGCAGTATTTT

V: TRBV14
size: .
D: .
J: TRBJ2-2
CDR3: CASRPSGAANTGELFF
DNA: TGTGCCAGCAGACCCTCAGGGGCTGCGAACACCGGGGAGCTGTTTTTT

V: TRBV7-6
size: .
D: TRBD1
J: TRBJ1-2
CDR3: CASSSTGGGTHYGYTF
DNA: TGTGCCAGCAGCTCAACAGGGGGCGGAACTCACTATGGCTACACCTTC

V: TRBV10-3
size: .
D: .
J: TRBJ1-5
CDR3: CAISPGSPSNQPQHF
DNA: TGTGCCATCAGTCCCGGGTCTCCTAGCAATCAGCCCCAGCATTTT

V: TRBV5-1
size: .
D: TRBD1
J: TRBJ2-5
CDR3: CASSLRGRTGGQETQYF
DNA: TGCGCCAGCAGCTTACGAGGGAGGACAGGGGGCCAAGAGACCCAGTACTTC

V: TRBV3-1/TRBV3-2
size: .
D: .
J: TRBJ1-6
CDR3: CASSQAGISYNSPLHF
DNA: TGTGCCAGCAGCCAAGCAGGGATTTCCTATAATTCACCCCTCCACTTT

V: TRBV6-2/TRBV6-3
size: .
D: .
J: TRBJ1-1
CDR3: CASSYSGGLLGTEAFF
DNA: TGTGCCAGCAGTTACAGCGGGGGGCTTCTGGGCACTGAAGCTTTCTTT

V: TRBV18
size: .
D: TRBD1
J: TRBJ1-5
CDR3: CASSPMMTRTGHGNQPQHF
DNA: TGTGCCAGCTCACCAATGATGACGCGGACAGGGCATGGCAATCAGCCCCAGCATTTT

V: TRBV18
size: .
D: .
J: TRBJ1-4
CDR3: CASSVQGLGEKLFF
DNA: TGTGCCAGCTCAGTTCAGGGGTTGGGTGAAAAACTGTTTTTT

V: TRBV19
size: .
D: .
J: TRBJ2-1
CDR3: CASRQNSGNEQFF
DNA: TGTGCCAGTAGGCAGAATAGCGGCAATGAGCAGTTCTTC

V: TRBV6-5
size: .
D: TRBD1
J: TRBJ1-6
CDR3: CASSLTGGMNSPLHF
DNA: TGTGCCAGCAGTCTAACAGGGGGCATGAATTCACCCCTCCACTTT

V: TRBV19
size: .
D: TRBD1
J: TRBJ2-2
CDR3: CASSTIQGANTGELFF
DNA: TGTGCCAGTAGTACAATACAGGGGGCGAACACCGGGGAGCTGTTTTTT

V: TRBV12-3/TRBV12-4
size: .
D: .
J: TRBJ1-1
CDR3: CASSFGKTEAFF
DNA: TGTGCCAGCAGTTTCGGGAAAACTGAAGCTTTCTTT

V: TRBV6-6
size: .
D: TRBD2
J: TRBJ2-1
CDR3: CASSYQTSGAYNEQFF
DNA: TGTGCCAGCAGTTACCAGACTAGCGGGGCCTACAATGAGCAGTTCTTC

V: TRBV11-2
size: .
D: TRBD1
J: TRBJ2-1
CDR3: CASSLRWGTGGNDEQFF
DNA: TGTGCCAGCAGCTTAAGGTGGGGGACAGGGGGCAACGATGAGCAGTTCTTC

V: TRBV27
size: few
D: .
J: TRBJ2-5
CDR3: CASSLRGSETQYF
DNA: TGTGCCAGCAGTTTGAGAGGGTCCGAGACCCAGTACTTC